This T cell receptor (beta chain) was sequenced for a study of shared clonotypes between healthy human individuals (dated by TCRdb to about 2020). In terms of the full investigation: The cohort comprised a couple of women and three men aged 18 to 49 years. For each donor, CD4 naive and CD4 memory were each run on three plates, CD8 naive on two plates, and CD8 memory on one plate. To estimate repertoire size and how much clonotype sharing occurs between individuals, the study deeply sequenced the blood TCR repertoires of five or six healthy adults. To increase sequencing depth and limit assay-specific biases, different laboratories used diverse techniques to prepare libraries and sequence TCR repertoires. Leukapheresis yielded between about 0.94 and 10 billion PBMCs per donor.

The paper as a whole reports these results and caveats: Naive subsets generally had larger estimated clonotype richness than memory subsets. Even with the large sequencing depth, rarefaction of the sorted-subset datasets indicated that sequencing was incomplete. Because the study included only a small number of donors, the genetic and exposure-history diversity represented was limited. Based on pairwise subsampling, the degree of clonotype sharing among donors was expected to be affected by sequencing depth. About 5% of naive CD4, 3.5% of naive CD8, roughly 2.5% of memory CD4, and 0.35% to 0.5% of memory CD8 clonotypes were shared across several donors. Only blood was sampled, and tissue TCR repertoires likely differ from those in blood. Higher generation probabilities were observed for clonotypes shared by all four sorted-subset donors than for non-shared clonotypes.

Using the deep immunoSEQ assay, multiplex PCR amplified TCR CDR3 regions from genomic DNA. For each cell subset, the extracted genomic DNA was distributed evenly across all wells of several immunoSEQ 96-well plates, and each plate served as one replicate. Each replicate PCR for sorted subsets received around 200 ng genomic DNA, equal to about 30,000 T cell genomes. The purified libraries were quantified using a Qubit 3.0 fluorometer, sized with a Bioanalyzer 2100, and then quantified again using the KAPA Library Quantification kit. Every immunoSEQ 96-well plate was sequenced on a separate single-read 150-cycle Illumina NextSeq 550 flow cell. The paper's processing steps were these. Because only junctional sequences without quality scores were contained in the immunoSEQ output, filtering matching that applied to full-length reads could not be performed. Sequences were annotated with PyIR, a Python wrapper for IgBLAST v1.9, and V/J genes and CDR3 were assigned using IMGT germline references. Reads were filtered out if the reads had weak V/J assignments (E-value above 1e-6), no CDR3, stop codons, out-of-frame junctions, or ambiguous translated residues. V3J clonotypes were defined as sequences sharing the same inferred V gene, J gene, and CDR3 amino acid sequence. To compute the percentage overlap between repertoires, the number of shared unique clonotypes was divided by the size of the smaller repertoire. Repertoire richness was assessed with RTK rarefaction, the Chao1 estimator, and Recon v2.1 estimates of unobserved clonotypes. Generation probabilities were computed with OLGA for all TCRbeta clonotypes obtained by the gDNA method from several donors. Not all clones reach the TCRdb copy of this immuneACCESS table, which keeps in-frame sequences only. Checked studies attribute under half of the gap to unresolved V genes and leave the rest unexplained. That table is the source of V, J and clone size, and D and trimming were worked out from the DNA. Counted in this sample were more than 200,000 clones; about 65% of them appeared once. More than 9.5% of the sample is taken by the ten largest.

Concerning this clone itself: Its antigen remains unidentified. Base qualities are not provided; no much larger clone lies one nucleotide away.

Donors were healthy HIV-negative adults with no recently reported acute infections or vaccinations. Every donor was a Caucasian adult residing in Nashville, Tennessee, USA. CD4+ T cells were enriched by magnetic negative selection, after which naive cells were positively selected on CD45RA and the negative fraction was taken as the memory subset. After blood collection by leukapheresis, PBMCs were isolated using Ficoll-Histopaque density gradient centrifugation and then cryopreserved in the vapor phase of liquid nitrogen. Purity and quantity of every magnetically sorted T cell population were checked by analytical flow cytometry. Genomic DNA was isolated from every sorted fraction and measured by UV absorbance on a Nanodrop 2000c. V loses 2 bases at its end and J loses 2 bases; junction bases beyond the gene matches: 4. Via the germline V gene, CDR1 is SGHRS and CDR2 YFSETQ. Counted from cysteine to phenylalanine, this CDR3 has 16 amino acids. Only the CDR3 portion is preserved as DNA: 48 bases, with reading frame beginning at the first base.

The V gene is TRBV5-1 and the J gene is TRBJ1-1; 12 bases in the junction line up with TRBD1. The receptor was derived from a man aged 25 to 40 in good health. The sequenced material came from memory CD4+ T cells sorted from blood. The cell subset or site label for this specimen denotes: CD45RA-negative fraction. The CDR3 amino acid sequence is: CASSFPGTGGNTEAFF. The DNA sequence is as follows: TGCGCCAGCAGCTTCCCCGGGACAGGGGGCAACACTGAAGCTTTCTTT. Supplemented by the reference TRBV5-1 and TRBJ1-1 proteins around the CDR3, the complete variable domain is KAGVTQTPRYLIKTRGQQVTLSCSPISGHRSVSWYQQTPGQGLQFLFEYFSETQRNKGNFPGRFSGRQFSNSRSEMNVSTLELGDSALYLCASSFPGTGGNTEAFFGQGTRLTVV.